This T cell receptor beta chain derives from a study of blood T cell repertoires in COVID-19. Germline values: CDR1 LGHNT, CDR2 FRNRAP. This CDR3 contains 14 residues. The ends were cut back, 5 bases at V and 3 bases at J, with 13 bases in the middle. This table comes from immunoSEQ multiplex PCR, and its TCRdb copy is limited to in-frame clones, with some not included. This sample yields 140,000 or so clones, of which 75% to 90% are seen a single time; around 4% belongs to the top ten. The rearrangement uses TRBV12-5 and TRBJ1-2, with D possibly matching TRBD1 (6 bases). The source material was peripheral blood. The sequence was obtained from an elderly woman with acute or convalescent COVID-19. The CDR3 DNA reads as TGTGCTAGTGGTGACGACAGGATAGACTATGGCTACACCTTC. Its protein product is CASGDDRIDYGYTF.